The 11 T cell receptor beta chains presented below share a single source sample, sequenced in a study of T cell responses to AZD1222 COVID-19 vaccine. The data were produced by immunoSEQ multiplex PCR, yet TCRdb's version contains in-frame clones alone and is incomplete. This sample has nearly 95,000 clones; more than 80% occur once, and the top ten carry under 3%. The sequenced sample was peripheral blood, obtained 28 days after the second AZD1222 dose. Receptors originate from an adult who received the AZD1222 COVID-19 vaccine.

The chain carries TRBV5-4 and TRBJ1-1, with D perhaps matching TRBD1 (5 bases). The CDR3 loop spans 14 amino acids. The germline V gene encodes CDR1 SGHNT and CDR2 YYREEE (reference sequence). The V end was cut by 0 bases, the J end by 3 bases, with 9 bases between. The CDR3 nucleotides are TGTGCCAGCAGCTTGGCCCAGGGCTACACTGAAGCTTTCTTT. This encodes CASSLAQGYTEAFF.

V gene TRBV7-3 combines with J gene TRBJ2-2; 7 positions match TRBD2. Looked up from germline, CDR1 is SGHTA and CDR2 is FQGTGA. The CDR3 sequence is 15 residues long. V trimming: 2 bases; J trimming: 0 bases; junction bases outside the gene matches: 0. This chain's CDR3 is CASSLLAANTGELFF. The CDR3 DNA reads as TGTGCCAGCAGCTTACTAGCGGCGAACACCGGGGAGCTGTTTTTT. The full variable domain, its missing parts supplied by reference TRBV7-3 and TRBJ2-2, is GAGVSQTPSNKVTEKGKYVELRCDPISGHTALYWYRQSLGQGPEFLIYFQGTGAADDSGLPNDRFFAVRPEGSVSTLKIQRTERGDSAVYLCASSLLAANTGELFFGEGSRLTVL.

The rearrangement joins TRBV19 to TRBJ1-1, with TRBD1 matching over 10 bases. V was pared by 5 bases and J by 5 bases, with 5 bases of the junction left unmatched. This CDR3 is built from 14 residues. Per the germline V gene, CDR1 is LNHDA and CDR2 is SQIVND (reference sequence). CDR3 DNA: TGTGCCAGTAGTGTGACAGGGGGCCGGACTGAAGCTTTCTTT. Protein product: CASSVTGGRTEAFF.

The J gene is TRBJ1-6, the V gene TRBV6-5; no firm D call. V lost 2 bases to trimming and J lost 4 bases, with 6 bases between them. The germline V gene encodes CDR1 MNHEY and CDR2 SVGAGI. CDR3 length: 14 amino acids. The CDR3 region is CASSYLRYNSPLHF. DNA for the CDR3: TGTGCCAGCAGTTACCTCCGGTATAATTCACCCCTCCACTTT.

The CDR3 loop is CASSPTGSEMGSPLHF. DNA for the CDR3: TGTGCCAGCTCACCGACAGGGAGCGAAATGGGATCACCCCTCCACTTT. The chain recombines TRBV18 with TRBJ1-6; 7 nucleotides align to TRBD1. The CDR3 runs to 16 residues. The germline V gene has CDR1 KGHSH and CDR2 LQKENI. V gave up 3 bases and J gave up 10 bases; unmatched junction bases: 12.

The sample holds one count of this clone. The chain employs TRBV23-1 and TRBJ1-5; TRBD1 agrees at 7 bases. TRBV23-1 falls under the ORF class, with uncertain function. CDR3 size: 14 residues. V gave up 2 bases and J gave up 7 bases; unmatched junction bases: 5. The CDR3: CASSQEGAGQPQHF. The DNA of the CDR3 is TGCGCCAGCAGTCAAGAGGGGGCCGGCCAGCCCCAGCATTTT.

This clone was observed a single time. The chain employs TRBV27 and TRBJ2-7, with 7 bases aligning to TRBD2. The V and J ends lost 8 bases and 3 bases, in that order; junction bases with no gene match: 13. CDR1 and CDR2 (germline): MNHEY, SMNVEV (reference sequence). The length of the CDR3 is 15 residues. CDR3 sequence: CASLWGGGLYYEQYF. CDR3 in DNA: TGTGCCAGCCTCTGGGGGGGAGGGCTCTACTACGAGCAGTACTTC.

The chain links TRBV7-8 to TRBJ1-3; no clear D. Germline lookup yields CDR1 SGHVS and CDR2 FQNEAQ. The V gene lost 0 bases and the J gene lost 4 bases, with 13 bases spanning the gap. The CDR3 totals 16 residues. The CDR3 is CASSLARAAVGNTIYF. CDR3 DNA: TGTGCCAGCAGCTTAGCGCGGGCCGCCGTGGGAAACACCATATATTTT.

In regard to this clone: An end of the junction does not agree with germline; a read error may underlie this. The chain joins TRBV7-7 to TRBJ2-5, with 10 bases that match TRBD1. The CDR3 length is 15 residues. Germline CDR1 and CDR2: SSHAT and FNYEAQ (reference sequence). CDR3 DNA: TGTGCTAGCAGGCCGGGACAGGGGCCTTGGGGGACCCAGTACTTC. Translating gives CASRPGQGPWGTQYF.

V is TRBV30 and J is TRBJ2-5, with D perhaps matching TRBD1 (5 bases). Trimming shortened V by 0 bases and J by 2 bases, and 7 bases separated the two germline ends. The V gene's germline CDR1 is GTSNPN and CDR2 SVGIG (reference sequence). The CDR3 length is 13 residues. The CDR3, as DNA: TGTGCCTGGAGTGTGGGGCAGCAAGAGACCCAGTACTTC. Translated, it gives CAWSVGQQETQYF.

The chain employs TRBV6-5 and TRBJ2-1; D might be TRBD1 (5 bases). Germline V gene lookup returns CDR1 MNHEY and CDR2 SVGAGI. The CDR3 is made up of 16 amino acids. The germline V and J ends were trimmed by 0 bases and 4 bases, with 13 bases remaining between them. CDR3 sequence (DNA): TGTGCCAGCAGTTACTCGTTGCAGGGTGTGTACAATGAGCAGTTCTTC. Its protein is CASSYSLQGVYNEQFF.